The sequence of this TCR beta chain was determined in a study of T cells in Graves' hyperthyroidism and ophthalmopathy. RNA transcripts served as the template for amplifying TCR beta CDR3 regions. Carried out on the TCR CDR3, a first-round RT-PCR used the HTBI primer set. MiXCR, run by TCRdb on the multiplex PCR reads, gives a single entry per CDR3 protein. The top ten clones hold 7.5% to 8% of a sample with around 450,000 distinct CDR3 sequences, approximately 15% of them seen once. This clonotype was counted many times. Material: blood. The sequence was obtained from a young woman with Graves' hyperthyroidism.

This CDR3 reads CASSQGLATSYEQYF. The CDR3 DNA sequence: TGTGCCAGCTCACAAGGACTAGCGACGAGCTACGAGCAGTACTTC. V is TRBV18 and J is TRBJ2-7; TRBD2 matches at 9 bases. V trimming: 4 bases; J trimming: 3 bases; junction bases outside the gene matches: 7. The germline gives CDR1 KGHSH, CDR2 LQKENI. The CDR3 has 15 amino acids.